This section outlines one TCR beta chain sequence together with its context. These data originate in a study of CD8+ T cells in alopecia areata. It was cDNA, reverse transcribed from extracted RNA, that served as the sequencing template. The table came from immunoSEQ multiplex PCR; TCRdb's copy has only in-frame clones and leaves some out. The repertoire holds 93,000 or so clones, with 55% as singletons. Germline V gives CDR1 LNHNV, CDR2 YYDKDF (reference sequence). Trimming took 6 bases from V and 9 from J, leaving 12 bases between them. The CDR3 loop spans 12 amino acids. This chain connects TRBV15 to TRBJ2-1; either TRBD1 or TRBD2 may supply D (5 bases each). The sequenced material came from CD4+ T cells sorted from blood. The receptor comes from a human donor in good health. CDR3 in DNA: TGTGCCACCAGTCCGAGGGGAAGTGAGCAGTTCTTC. Residues: CATSPRGSEQFF.